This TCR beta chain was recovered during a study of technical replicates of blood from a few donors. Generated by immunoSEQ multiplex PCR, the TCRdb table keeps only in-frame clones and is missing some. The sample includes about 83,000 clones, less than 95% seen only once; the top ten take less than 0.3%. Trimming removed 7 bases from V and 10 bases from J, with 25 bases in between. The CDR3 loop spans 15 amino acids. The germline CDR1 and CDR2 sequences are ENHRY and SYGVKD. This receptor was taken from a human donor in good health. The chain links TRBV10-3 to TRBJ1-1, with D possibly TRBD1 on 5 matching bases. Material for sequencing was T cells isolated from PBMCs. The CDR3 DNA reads TGTGCCATCAATCGCCTGGCAGGGCCTAAAGGGGTAGCTTTCTTT. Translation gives CAINRLAGPKGVAFF.